What follows is one T cell receptor beta chain and its context. The sample belongs to a study of blood T cell repertoires in COVID-19. Study summary: Collection of acute and convalescent COVID-19 samples took place in the United States, Italy and Spain. T cells, B-cell-depleted T cells, or PBMCs supplied cDNA or gDNA.

Authors' analysis steps: The assay estimated nucleated cells by amplifying reference gene primers. The method was immunoSEQ multiplex PCR; TCRdb's version includes in-frame clones alone and lacks a portion of them. V and J calls and clone size are given by that table; D and trimming were obtained from the DNA. The sample lists 140,000 to 150,000 clones, 85% occurring once. CDR1 MNHEY and CDR2 SMNVEV come from the germline V gene (reference sequence). With 1 base removed from V and 4 bases from J, the gap between germline ends came to 14 bases. The CDR3 sequence is 16 residues long. This clonotype originated in a woman in her forties with active or convalescent COVID-19. The sequencing sample was made of peripheral blood. The rearrangement joins TRBV27 to TRBJ1-5; D ambiguous. This chain's CDR3 is CASSLLGGRANQPQHF. Written as DNA, the CDR3 is TGTGCCAGCAGTTTATTGGGAGGACGGGCGAATCAGCCCCAGCATTTT.